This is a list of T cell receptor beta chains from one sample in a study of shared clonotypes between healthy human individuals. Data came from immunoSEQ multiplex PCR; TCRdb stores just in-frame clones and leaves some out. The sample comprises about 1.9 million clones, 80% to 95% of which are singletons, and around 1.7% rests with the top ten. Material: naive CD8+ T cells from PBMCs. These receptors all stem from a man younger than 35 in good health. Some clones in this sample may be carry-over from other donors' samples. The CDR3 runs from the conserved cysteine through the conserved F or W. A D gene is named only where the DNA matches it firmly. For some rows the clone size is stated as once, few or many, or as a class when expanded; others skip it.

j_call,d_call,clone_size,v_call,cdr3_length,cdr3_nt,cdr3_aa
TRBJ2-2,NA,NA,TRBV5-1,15,TGCGCCAGCAGCTTTGTAGGCTCGAACACCGGGGAGCTGTTTTTT,CASSFVGSNTGELFF
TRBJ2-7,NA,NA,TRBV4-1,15,TGCGCCAGCAGCCAAGATTCCCCGGGGCCCTACGAGCAGTACTTC,CASSQDSPGPYEQYF
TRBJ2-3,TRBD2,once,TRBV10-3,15,TGTGCCATCAGTGACCCAGCGGGAGGAGCAGATACGCAGTATTTT,CAISDPAGGADTQYF
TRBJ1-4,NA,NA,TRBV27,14,TGTGCCAGCAGTTTGAGGGTGGCTAATGAAAAACTGTTTTTT,CASSLRVANEKLFF
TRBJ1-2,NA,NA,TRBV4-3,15,TGCGCCAGCAGCCAAGATTCCGGGACACCAAACGGCTACACCTTC,CASSQDSGTPNGYTF
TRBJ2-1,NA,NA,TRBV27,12,TGTGCCAGCAGTTTCGGGGGACGTAGGGAGTTCTTC,CASSFGGRREFF
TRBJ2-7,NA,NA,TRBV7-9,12,TGTGCCAGCAGTTCTTATAAAGGGGACCAGTACTTC,CASSSYKGDQYF
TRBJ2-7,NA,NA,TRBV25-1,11,TGTGCCAGCAGCGCCGCCGGGCCTCAGTACTTC,CASSAAGPQYF
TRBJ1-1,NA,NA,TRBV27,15,TGTGCCAGCAGTCCCGGGGGGGGTTTGATAACTGAAGCTTTCTTT,CASSPGGGLITEAFF
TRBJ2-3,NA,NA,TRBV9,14,TGTGCCAGCAGCGCCTGGCTGGGTCGGGATACGCAGTATTTT,CASSAWLGRDTQYF
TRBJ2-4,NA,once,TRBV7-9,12,TGTGCCAGCAGCTTAGGTCATGACATTCAGTACTTC,CASSLGHDIQYF